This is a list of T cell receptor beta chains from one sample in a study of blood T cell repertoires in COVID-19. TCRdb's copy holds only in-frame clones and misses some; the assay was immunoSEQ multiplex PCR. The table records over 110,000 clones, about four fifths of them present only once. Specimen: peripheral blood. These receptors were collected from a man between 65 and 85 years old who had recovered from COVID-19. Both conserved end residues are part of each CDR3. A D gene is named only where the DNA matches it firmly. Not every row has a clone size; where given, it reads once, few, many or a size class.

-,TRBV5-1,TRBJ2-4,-,TGCGCCAGCAGCTTAGGGGGGGTCCAAAACATTCAGTACTTC,CASSLGGVQNIQYF
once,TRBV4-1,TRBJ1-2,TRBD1,TGCGCCAGCAGCCGGGGACAGGGTGGCTACACCTTC,CASSRGQGGYTF
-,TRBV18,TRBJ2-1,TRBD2,TGTGCCAGCTCACCACCGGGGCTAGCGGGAGGAAATGAGCAGTTCTTC,CASSPPGLAGGNEQFF
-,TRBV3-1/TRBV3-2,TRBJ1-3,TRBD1,TGTGCCAGCAGCCCTCGGGACAGGGGAACTGGAAACACCATATATTTT,CASSPRDRGTGNTIYF
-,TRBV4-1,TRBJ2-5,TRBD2,TGCGCCAGCAGCCAAGACGGTATAGCGGGAACTTTCCAGGCTCAACGGGAGACCCAGTACTTC,CASSQDGIAGTFQAQRETQYF
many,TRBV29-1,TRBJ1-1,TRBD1,TGCAGCGAGGGACAGATGAACACTGAAGCTTTCTTT,CSEGQMNTEAFF
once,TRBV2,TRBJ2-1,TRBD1,TGTGCCAGCAGGGTCACAGGGGGGCACGAGCAGTTCTTC,CASRVTGGHEQFF
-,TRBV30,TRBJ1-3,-,TGTGCCTGGAGTGTACGGGGGACCGTTGGAAACACCATATATTTT,CAWSVRGTVGNTIYF
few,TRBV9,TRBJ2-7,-,TGTGCCAGCAGCGTAACGGACAGCCTTCCCTACGAGCAGTACTTC,CASSVTDSLPYEQYF
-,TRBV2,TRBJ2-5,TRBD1,TGTGCCAGCAGTGAACGCACAGGGGAAGAGACCCAGTACTTC,CASSERTGEETQYF
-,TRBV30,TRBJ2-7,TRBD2,TGTGCCTGGGCAAGGGGCGTCGTAGCGGGAGGCGAGCAGTACTTC,CAWARGVVAGGEQYF
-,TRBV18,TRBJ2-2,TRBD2,TGTGCCAGCTCCCGACTAGCGGGAGTGGACACCGGGGAGCTGTTTTTT,CASSRLAGVDTGELFF
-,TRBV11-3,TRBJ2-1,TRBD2,TGTGCCAGCAGCCGACAAAGGACTAGCGTATCTGAGCAGTTCTTC,CASSRQRTSVSEQFF
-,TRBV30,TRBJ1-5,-,TGTGCCTGGAGCGCGGGCAGTAGGAGCAATCAGCCCCAGCATTTT,CAWSAGSRSNQPQHF
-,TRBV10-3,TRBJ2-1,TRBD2,TGTGCCATCAGTCCGGGACTAGCGGACTACAATGAGCAGTTCTTC,CAISPGLADYNEQFF
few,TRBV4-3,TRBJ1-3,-,TGCGCCAGCAGCCAAGATCCGGGAACCTGGAACACCATATATTTT,CASSQDPGTWNTIYF